Each of the 30 T cell receptor beta chains below was sequenced from the same sample in a study of beta chain features in type 1 diabetes. The study, taken as a whole, reports: Shortening that was moderate but significant affected the TCRB CDR3s of Type 1 diabetes patients in all four CD4+ subsets.

These receptors have no identified antigens. Expressed TCRB transcripts got sequenced, as all isolated RNA was reverse transcribed. Produced via immunoSEQ multiplex PCR; TCRdb's table is partial and in-frame only. The table includes about 660,000 clones, 11% to 15% detected once. The sample consisted of naive CD4+ T cells from blood. These TCRs come from a man between 18 and 35 years old with type 1 diabetes.

The chain employs TRBV25-1 and TRBJ2-3, with D perhaps matching TRBD1 or TRBD2 (5 bases each). Germline V CDR1 and CDR2: MGHDK, SYGVNS. V was shortened by 8 bases and J by 10 bases, with 19 bases between the two germline ends. This CDR3 contains 13 residues. CDR3 in DNA: TGTGCCAGCCCAGAGAACCGGGACGTGGCGCAGTATTTT. Amino acids: CASPENRDVAQYF.

This clone was recorded a few times. The V and J genes are TRBV29-1 and TRBJ2-2; 7 bases agree with TRBD2. The CDR3 spans 14 residues. V was pared by 5 bases and J by 6 bases, with 9 bases of the junction left unmatched. The V gene's germline CDR1 is SQVTM and CDR2 ANQGSEA. The CDR3 here is CSVREVSGSGELFF. CDR3 nucleotides: TGCAGCGTTCGGGAGGTATCAGGGTCCGGGGAGCTGTTTTTT.

The sample holds a few counts of this clone. V usage is TRBV30 and J usage is TRBJ1-2; the D gene is possibly TRBD1 (6 bases). This CDR3 has 13 amino acids. Per the germline V gene, CDR1 is GTSNPN and CDR2 is SVGIG (reference sequence). The V end lost 2 bases, the J end lost 7 bases, and 14 bases lay between the germline ends. This CDR3 is CAWSPRQALGYTF. The CDR3 region has the DNA TGTGCCTGGAGTCCGAGACAGGCCCTTGGCTACACCTTC.

This clone was observed a handful of times. The chain employs TRBV6-5 and TRBJ2-1; 8 nucleotides agree with TRBD1. The CDR3 is made up of 14 amino acids. Germline values: CDR1 MNHEY, CDR2 SVGAGI. V trimming: 4 bases; J trimming: 7 bases; junction bases outside the gene matches: 6. The CDR3 DNA follows: TGTGCCAGCAGTTTATTGGACAGGGCGAATGAGCAGTTCTTC. Translating gives CASSLLDRANEQFF.

This clone was seen a handful of times. CDR3 coding DNA: TGTGCCAGTAGTATTTTCGCAGGGGAGACTGAAGCTTTCTTT. It encodes CASSIFAGETEAFF. The chain is built from TRBV19 and TRBJ1-1; D may be TRBD1 (6 bases). V gave up 3 bases and J gave up 5 bases, with 13 bases separating them. Germline CDR1 reads LNHDA; CDR2 reads SQIVND (reference sequence). This CDR3 comprises 14 residues.

About this clone: Distinct nucleotide sequences in the sample also encode this CDR3. The chain has TRBV11-2 and TRBJ1-1; unclear D gene. The CDR3 is 13 amino acids. V was cut by 0 bases and J by 1 base, with 3 bases left in between. CDR1 is SGHAT, CDR2 FQNNGV, per germline. The chain's CDR3 is CASSLDRNTEAFF. The CDR3 DNA follows: TGTGCCAGCAGCTTAGATCGGAACACTGAAGCTTTCTTT.

V and J are TRBV2 and TRBJ1-2; D uncertain. The CDR3 contains 14 residues. The germline V gene has CDR1 SNHLY and CDR2 FYNNEI. V was clipped by 5 bases and J by 8 bases, with 18 bases between them. The CDR3 reads CASSRTGDLGGYTF. DNA for the CDR3: TGTGCCAGCAGTCGAACCGGCGACTTAGGCGGCTACACCTTC.

The J gene is TRBJ2-2, the V gene TRBV6-5, with no clear D. This CDR3 is built from 14 residues. V shed 4 bases and J shed 4 bases, with 10 bases lying between them. CDR1 is MNHEY and CDR2 is SVGAGI in the germline V gene. The CDR3, as DNA: TGTGCCAGCAGTTTCCGGCTATCCACCGGGGAGCTGTTTTTT. Translation gives CASSFRLSTGELFF.

Worth noting for this clone: Other DNA sequences of this sample code for an identical CDR3. The rearrangement joins TRBV29-1 to TRBJ1-5; D may be TRBD1 (5 bases). The V end was cut by 4 bases, the J end by 1 base, with 8 bases between. The CDR3 has 13 residues. Germline V CDR1 and CDR2: SQVTM, ANQGSEA. The CDR3 protein is CSVGGGSNQPQHF. In DNA, the CDR3 is TGCAGCGTTGGGGGCGGGAGCAATCAGCCCCAGCATTTT. Combining the CDR3 with reference TRBV29-1 and TRBJ1-5 gives the whole variable domain SAVISQKPSRDICQRGTSLTIQCQVDSQVTMMFWYRQQPGQSLTLIATANQGSEATYESGFVIDKFPISRPNLTFSTLTVSNMSPEDSSIYLCSVGGGSNQPQHFGDGTRLSIL.

The CDR3 is CASGKAIVTEAFF. DNA of the CDR3: TGTGCCAGCGGTAAAGCGATTGTCACTGAAGCTTTCTTT. V usage is TRBV6-5 and J usage is TRBJ1-1; D gene uncertain. Germline V gene sequence: CDR1 MNHEY, CDR2 SVGAGI. V lost 8 bases and J 4 bases, leaving 14 bases between the germline ends. The CDR3 spans 13 residues.

DNA of the CDR3: TGCGCCAGCAGCCAGGCCGGGGGTCGTTCCTACGAGCAGTACTTC. It specifies CASSQAGGRSYEQYF. V gene TRBV4-3 combines with J gene TRBJ2-7; D may be TRBD2 (6 bases). The CDR3 contains 15 residues. Per germline, CDR1 LGHNA and CDR2 YSLEER. V dropped 3 bases and J dropped 1 base, with 13 bases sitting between them.

The genes are TRBV5-1 and TRBJ1-2, with a tentative D call TRBD1 (5 bases). V lost 3 bases to trimming and J lost 0 bases, with 24 bases between them. In germline, CDR1 is SGHRS, CDR2 YFSETQ. The CDR3 totals 19 residues. CDR3 nucleotides: TGCGCCAGCAGCTCCGGAGGAGGGATTAGGGGTTTAACTAACTATGGCTACACCTTC. This encodes CASSSGGGIRGLTNYGYTF.

The chain carries TRBV6-5 and TRBJ1-1, with 7 bases fitting TRBD1. The trim removed 5 bases at V and 1 base at J, leaving 4 bases unmatched. The CDR3 runs 14 residues. In germline, CDR1 is MNHEY, CDR2 SVGAGI. The CDR3 protein is CASSTWTGNTEAFF. The CDR3 DNA is TGTGCCAGCAGTACCTGGACAGGGAACACTGAAGCTTTCTTT.

The table lists this clone with a few counts. This chain connects TRBV4-3 to TRBJ1-2; D remains unclear. CDR3 length: 14 amino acids. V lost 3 bases to trimming and J lost 4 bases, with 12 bases between them. The germline gives CDR1 LGHNA, CDR2 YSLEER. The chain's CDR3 is CASSHERGVYGYTF. The DNA of the CDR3 is TGCGCCAGCAGCCATGAACGGGGTGTCTATGGCTACACCTTC.

The chain combines TRBV30 with TRBJ1-2; D gene ambiguous. In germline, CDR1 is GTSNPN, CDR2 SVGIG (reference sequence). This CDR3 contains 13 residues. The V end was cut by 0 bases, the J end by 4 bases, with 9 bases between. In DNA form, the CDR3 reads TGTGCCTGGAGTGTAAGCCTTACCTATGGCTACACCTTC. This sequence encodes CAWSVSLTYGYTF.

This clone was detected a few times. This chain links TRBV5-1 with TRBJ2-3; no definite D call. The CDR3 has 13 amino acids. Trimming pared 4 bases from V and 0 bases from J, leaving 6 bases between. Germline V gene data show CDR1 as SGHRS and CDR2 as YFSETQ. The CDR3 bases are TGCGCCAGCAGCCCCATTAGCACAGATACGCAGTATTTT. This codes for CASSPISTDTQYF.

This clone was detected only a few times. This chain connects TRBV6-5 to TRBJ2-1, with 8 bases aligning to TRBD2. This CDR3 contains 15 residues. The V and J ends lost 1 base and 9 bases, in that order; junction bases with no gene match: 8. CDR1 is MNHEY, CDR2 SVGAGI, per germline. The DNA for the CDR3 is TGTGCCAGCAGTTACTGGGTAGCGGGGCCTTCTGAGCAGTTCTTC. This encodes CASSYWVAGPSEQFF.

This clone was detected a few times. The chain uses TRBV19 and TRBJ1-1; no firm D call. V lost 7 bases and J lost 1, with 13 bases in between. There are 14 residues in the CDR3. Germline V gives CDR1 LNHDA, CDR2 SQIVND (reference sequence). The CDR3 region is CASTPWAGNTEAFF. As DNA, the CDR3 is TGTGCCAGTACCCCGTGGGCGGGGAACACTGAAGCTTTCTTT.

This clone was observed a handful of times. The chain links TRBV30 to TRBJ1-2; 8 positions agree with TRBD1. V lost 4 bases, J lost 6 bases, and 1 base stayed unmatched. The CDR3 extends over 11 amino acids. Looked up from germline, CDR1 is GTSNPN and CDR2 is SVGIG (reference sequence). CDR3 loop: CAWTTGDGYTF. The DNA of the CDR3 is TGTGCCTGGACGACAGGGGATGGCTACACCTTC.

The gene calls are TRBV19 and TRBJ1-2; D ambiguous. Between the trimmed V and J ends, which lost 10 bases and 3 bases, there was a span of 18 bases. CDR3 length: 14 amino acids. Germline V lookup: CDR1 LNHDA, CDR2 SQIVND (reference sequence). The CDR3 loop is CATSPPQTHYGYTF. In DNA, the CDR3 is TGTGCCACCAGCCCACCGCAGACCCACTATGGCTACACCTTC.

The chain links TRBV7-2 to TRBJ2-3; D not certain. Germline CDR1 and CDR2: SGHTA and FQGNSA. The V end lost 5 bases, the J end lost 0 bases, and 15 bases lay between the germline ends. The CDR3 has 16 amino acids. For the CDR3, the DNA is TGTGCCAGCAGCCGCCATCGGACCCTTAGCACAGATACGCAGTATTTT. Amino acid sequence: CASSRHRTLSTDTQYF.

The chain employs TRBV5-1 and TRBJ2-2; either TRBD1 or TRBD2 may supply D (5 bases each). This CDR3 is built from 14 residues. Germline V gene sequence: CDR1 SGHRS, CDR2 YFSETQ. V lost 4 bases and J lost 6, with 13 bases in between. The CDR3 reads CASSRDHQPGELFF. CDR3 nucleotides: TGCGCCAGCAGCCGGGACCACCAACCCGGGGAGCTGTTTTTT.

The CDR3 bases are TGTGCCTGGCACCAAATGACAGGGCCTCTATCTGGAAACACCATATATTTT. Its protein is CAWHQMTGPLSGNTIYF. The chain recombines TRBV30 with TRBJ1-3; 7 bases align to TRBD1. This CDR3 is 17 amino acids long. Losses at the gene ends were 5 bases for V and 1 base for J; bases not matched to a gene: 14. Germline CDR1 reads GTSNPN; CDR2 reads SVGIG (reference sequence).

The chain is built from TRBV7-2 and TRBJ2-1; 8 bases map to TRBD1. The CDR3 contains 14 residues. V shed 1 base, J shed 8 bases, and the junction held 4 bases outside the gene matches. Germline V gene sequence: CDR1 SGHTA, CDR2 FQGNSA. CDR3 residues: CASSLDSGGDEQFF. CDR3 nucleotide sequence: TGTGCCAGCAGCTTAGATTCAGGGGGCGATGAGCAGTTCTTC.

Only a few counts were recorded for this clone. This chain connects TRBV6-6 to TRBJ1-1; D ambiguous. The CDR3 is 13 residues long. The germline V gene has CDR1 MNHNY and CDR2 SVGAGI (reference sequence). The germline V and J ends were trimmed by 11 bases and 3 bases, with 16 bases remaining between them. The CDR3 sequence is CALTRREDTEAFF. CDR3 nucleotides: TGTGCCCTTACAAGAAGGGAGGACACTGAAGCTTTCTTT.

This clone appeared a few times. The rearrangement joins TRBV15 to TRBJ1-1, with TRBD1 identical over 8 bases. J gave up 9 bases and V 3 bases, and 12 bases lay outside the gene matches. The CDR3 runs 15 residues. Per the germline V gene, CDR1 is LNHNV and CDR2 is YYDKDF (reference sequence). The CDR3 here is CATSRDPDRVSKAFF. DNA of the CDR3: TGTGCCACCAGCAGGGACCCGGACAGGGTGTCAAAAGCTTTCTTT.

This clone was seen a handful of times. V and J are TRBV29-1 and TRBJ2-5; TRBD1 matches at 11 bases. V trimming: 7 bases; J trimming: 1 base; junction bases outside the gene matches: 8. Germline V gene data show CDR1 as SQVTM and CDR2 as ANQGSEA. The CDR3 loop spans 15 amino acids. CDR3 DNA: TGCAGCGCGCACCGCGGGACAGGGGGCCAAGAGACCCAGTACTTC. Its translation is CSAHRGTGGQETQYF. The full variable domain, in which reference TRBV29-1 and TRBJ2-5 provide the parts outside the CDR3, is SAVISQKPSRDICQRGTSLTIQCQVDSQVTMMFWYRQQPGQSLTLIATANQGSEATYESGFVIDKFPISRPNLTFSTLTVSNMSPEDSSIYLCSAHRGTGGQETQYFGPGTRLLVL.

This clone was counted only a few times. V and J are TRBV7-3 and TRBJ2-1; D unresolved. The CDR3 runs to 15 residues. Germline-derived CDR1 and CDR2 are SGHTA and FQGTGA. Trimming removed 0 bases at V and 8 bases at J, with 14 bases between. CDR3 in DNA: TGTGCCAGCAGCTTAACAGGAACTTTATGGGATGAGCAGTTCTTC. Translation: CASSLTGTLWDEQFF.

As DNA, the CDR3 is TGCGCCAGCAGCCCGCGAGGCACGGCCGCAACTAATGAAAAACTGTTTTTT. Translating gives CASSPRGTAATNEKLFF. The V gene is TRBV4-1, the J gene TRBJ1-4; D ambiguous. V was pared by 4 bases and J by 0 bases, with 15 bases between. The CDR3 has 17 amino acids. Germline V gene sequence: CDR1 MGHRA, CDR2 YSYEKL.

V and J are TRBV29-1 and TRBJ1-1; D is unclear. Trimming removed 4 bases at V and 0 bases at J, with 9 bases between. This CDR3 comprises 13 residues. The germline V gene has CDR1 SQVTM and CDR2 ANQGSEA. CDR3 sequence reads: CSVVTQMNTEAFF. CDR3 sequence (DNA): TGCAGCGTTGTGACACAGATGAACACTGAAGCTTTCTTT.